These 10 T cell receptor beta chains came from one sample sequenced in a study of cytomegalovirus exposure and HLA in healthy donors. Profiled with immunoSEQ multiplex PCR; TCRdb holds only in-frame clones, not every one. The sample contains over 70,000 clones, around 90% of which appear only once. The sample taken for sequencing was PBMCs. The receptors derive from a woman aged 18-29 years in good health and CMV-seropositive.

Only a few counts were recorded for this clone. The rearrangement joins TRBV4-3 to TRBJ2-7; 12 bases are shared with TRBD2. Losses at the gene ends were 1 base for V and 2 bases for J; bases not matched to a gene: 0. Germline V gene lookup returns CDR1 LGHNA and CDR2 YSLEER. There are 15 residues in the CDR3. CDR3 residues: CASSQGLAGAYEQYF. The CDR3 DNA reads TGCGCCAGCAGCCAAGGACTAGCGGGGGCCTACGAGCAGTACTTC.

The chain has TRBV30 and TRBJ1-4; D gene unclear. This CDR3 region has 14 residues. Germline assignment: CDR1 GTSNPN and CDR2 SVGIG (reference sequence). V lost 4 bases, J lost 4 bases, and 13 bases lay in between. The CDR3 region is CAWNGGRSNEKLFF. The CDR3 nucleotides read TGTGCCTGGAACGGAGGGCGGAGTAATGAAAAACTGTTTTTT.

The chain is built from TRBV28 and TRBJ1-1, with TRBD1 identical over 7 bases. The germline V gene has CDR1 MDHEN and CDR2 SYDVKM. The CDR3 consists of 13 residues. The trim removed 7 bases at V and 8 bases at J, leaving 10 bases unmatched. For the CDR3, the DNA is TGTGCCAGCACCCGGGACAGCAGTAGGGAAGCTTTCTTT. Translation gives CASTRDSSREAFF.

The chain carries TRBV2 and TRBJ2-1; 7 bases are a match to TRBD1. CDR1 is SNHLY, CDR2 FYNNEI, per germline. J gave up 0 bases and V 8 bases, and 7 bases lay outside the gene matches. This CDR3 has 15 amino acids. The CDR3 region has the DNA TGTGCCAGCGCGATGGGACAGAGCTCCTACAATGAGCAGTTCTTC. The encoded protein is CASAMGQSSYNEQFF.

The chain recombines TRBV6-1 with TRBJ1-1; D gene ambiguous. The V gene lost 4 bases and the J gene lost 0 bases, with 9 bases spanning the gap. The germline V gene has CDR1 MNHNS and CDR2 SASEGT. The CDR3 totals 14 residues. CDR3 amino acids: CASSVTALNTEAFF. The CDR3 coding sequence is TGTGCCAGCAGTGTAACAGCCTTGAACACTGAAGCTTTCTTT.

The chain carries TRBV11-1 and TRBJ2-1; D ambiguous. The CDR3 has 17 amino acids. With 3 bases removed from V and 0 bases from J, the gap between germline ends came to 15 bases. Germline lookup yields CDR1 SGHAT and CDR2 FQDESV (reference sequence). The CDR3: CASSFPWSLSSYNEQFF. CDR3 DNA sequence: TGTGCCAGCAGCTTTCCCTGGAGCCTGAGCTCCTACAATGAGCAGTTCTTC.

The V gene is TRBV29-1, the J gene TRBJ2-5; possible D gene TRBD2, 6 bases. Germline V gene lookup returns CDR1 SQVTM and CDR2 ANQGSEA. CDR3 size: 10 residues. CDR3 DNA sequence: TGCACCGGGGGCCAAGAGACCCAGTACTTC. This codes for CTGGQETQYF.

The J gene is TRBJ1-4, the V gene TRBV4-1; D is possibly TRBD1 (5 bases). With 1 base removed from V and 5 bases from J, the gap between germline ends came to 11 bases. The CDR3 consists of 15 residues. Germline CDR1 and CDR2: MGHRA and YSYEKL. The CDR3 here is CASSQVTGYNEKLFF. CDR3 coding DNA: TGCGCCAGCAGCCAAGTAACAGGCTACAATGAAAAACTGTTTTTT.

The chain has TRBV4-1 and TRBJ2-7; TRBD1 is a possible D gene (6 bases). The CDR3 is 15 amino acids. V was cut by 0 bases and J by 2 bases, with 11 bases left in between. The germline CDR1 and CDR2 sequences are MGHRA and YSYEKL. This CDR3 reads CASSQDQQGTYEQYF. The CDR3 DNA reads as TGCGCCAGCAGCCAAGATCAACAGGGAACCTACGAGCAGTACTTC.

This chain uses TRBV9 with TRBJ2-7; 11 bases match TRBD1. This CDR3 comprises 15 residues. Germline-derived CDR1 and CDR2 are SGDLS and YYNGEE. Trimming removed 0 bases from V and 4 bases from J; junction bases left unmatched: 3. This chain's CDR3 is CASSVADRGQYEQYF. The CDR3 DNA reads as TGTGCCAGCAGCGTAGCGGACAGGGGGCAATACGAGCAGTACTTC.